This T cell receptor (beta chain) stems from a study of prognosis after radiotherapy for stage I lung cancer. Looking at the study overall: Among the non-small cell lung cancer patients, all were considered medically inoperable.

V trimming: 6 bases; J trimming: 6 bases; junction bases outside the gene matches: 11. CDR1 and CDR2 (germline): MNHEY, SMNVEV (reference sequence). CDR3 length: 15 residues. Amplicons of TCR beta CDR3 were generated from genomic DNA by two-round multiplex PCR. Round one of PCR was performed, and it used primers specific to each TRBV and TRBJ gene. TCRdb reprocessed the multiplex PCR reads with MiXCR, giving one entry per CDR3 protein. Of 27,000 or so distinct CDR3 sequences listed, roughly 40% were seen once; the top ten hold about 32%. A draw of around 6.2 milliliters of peripheral blood took place at each of two time points.

The sequence was obtained from a donor of 50 years or more with non-small cell lung cancer. The sequencing used PBMCs, collected before or after stereotactic body radiation therapy (not recorded which). The chain joins TRBV27 to TRBJ2-1; 7 bases match TRBD1. The CDR3 here is CASRGNRDRVNEQFF. The CDR3 DNA follows: TGTGCCAGCAGGGGAAACCGAGACAGGGTCAATGAGCAGTTCTTC.